The 15 T cell receptor beta chains listed next were all sequenced from one sample in a study of cytomegalovirus exposure and HLA in healthy donors. Both 60 Vbeta primers and 13 Jbeta primers went into the PCR. TCRdb's copy holds only in-frame clones and misses some; the assay was immunoSEQ multiplex PCR. The table includes roughly 120,000 clones, around 76% detected once. The source material was PBMCs. The receptors were gathered from a woman in her sixties or seventies in good health and CMV-seropositive.

The V and J genes are TRBV6-5 and TRBJ1-2; perhaps TRBD1 as D (6 bases). With 7 bases removed from V and 4 bases from J, the gap between germline ends came to 16 bases. CDR1 is MNHEY, CDR2 SVGAGI, per germline. CDR3 length equals 14 residues. The CDR3: CASIPKTGSYGYTF. CDR3 coding DNA: TGTGCCAGCATCCCAAAAACAGGGTCCTATGGCTACACCTTC.

The gene calls are TRBV4-2 and TRBJ2-3; D possibly corresponds to TRBD2 (5 bases). V was clipped by 4 bases and J by 4 bases, with 12 bases between them. Germline CDR1 and CDR2: LGHNA and YNFKEQ. The CDR3 runs to 14 residues. For the CDR3, the DNA is TGTGCCAGCAGCCCCTCGGACTTAGCAGATACGCAGTATTTT. It specifies CASSPSDLADTQYF.

The chain is built from TRBV23-1 and TRBJ1-1; TRBD1 matches at 12 bases. Being an ORF, TRBV23-1 has a function that is uncertain. The CDR3 contains 18 residues. V trimming: 3 bases; J trimming: 4 bases; junction bases outside the gene matches: 12. CDR3 protein: CASSHRTGTGGNCTEAFF. CDR3 nucleotide sequence: TGCGCCAGCAGTCATCGAACCGGGACAGGGGGCAATTGCACTGAAGCTTTCTTT.

This clone was found a few times. This chain connects TRBV6-5 to TRBJ1-1; D is possibly TRBD1 (6 bases). V dropped 7 bases and J dropped 9 bases, with 15 bases sitting between them. Germline V lookup: CDR1 MNHEY, CDR2 SVGAGI. The CDR3 covers 12 residues. The CDR3 loop is CASTEGGGKAFF. In DNA form, the CDR3 reads TGTGCCAGCACCGAGGGGGGGGGCAAAGCTTTCTTT.

The V call is TRBV18, the J call TRBJ1-1; weak D call: TRBD1 (5 bases). The CDR3 consists of 14 residues. Germline V lookup: CDR1 KGHSH, CDR2 LQKENI. V gave up 5 bases and J gave up 4 bases, with 14 bases separating them. CDR3 residues: CASSFRGGTTEAFF. The CDR3 DNA is TGTGCCAGCTCATTCCGGGGAGGGACCACTGAAGCTTTCTTT.

J is TRBJ2-7 and V is TRBV13, with TRBD1 identical over 9 bases. With V trimmed by 1 base and J by 6 bases, 7 bases remained unmatched. The length of the CDR3 is 15 residues. CDR1 is PRHDT, CDR2 FYEKMQ, per germline (reference sequence). This chain's CDR3 is CASSLAGTGSPEQYF. CDR3 bases: TGTGCCAGCAGCTTAGCCGGGACAGGGTCTCCCGAGCAGTACTTC.

This clone was picked up a small number of times. This chain uses TRBV5-4 with TRBJ1-4; 8 nucleotides line up with TRBD1. CDR1 is SGHNT, CDR2 YYREEE, per germline (reference sequence). J gave up 6 bases and V 1 base, and 5 bases lay outside the gene matches. The CDR3 runs to 15 residues. The CDR3, as DNA: TGTGCCAGCAGCTTGCGCAGGGGGCGGGATGAAAAACTGTTTTTT. It translates to CASSLRRGRDEKLFF.

In its sample, this clone was seen once. The J gene is TRBJ1-5, the V gene TRBV18; 7 positions agree with TRBD1. Germline loops: CDR1 KGHSH, CDR2 LQKENI. J gave up 1 base and V 2 bases, and 5 bases lay outside the gene matches. The CDR3 runs to 16 residues. CDR3 protein: CASSPTTGMSNQPQHF. DNA of the CDR3: TGTGCCAGCTCACCAACGACAGGGATGAGCAATCAGCCCCAGCATTTT.

Turning to this clone: One end of the junction is discordant with germline, which a read error may explain. The rearrangement joins TRBV7-9 to TRBJ1-2, with D possibly matching TRBD1 (6 bases). The CDR3 covers 15 residues. The germline V gene encodes CDR1 SEHNR and CDR2 FQNEAQ (reference sequence). CDR3 in amino acids: CSSRASEGGGYGYTF. The CDR3 DNA follows: TGTTCCAGCAGGGCCTCTGAGGGGGGGGGCTATGGCTACACCTTC.

This clone has a handful of counts. The CDR3 loop reads CASSAKGTLNTGELFF. CDR3 sequence (DNA): TGTGCCAGCAGTGCGAAGGGGACTCTGAACACCGGGGAGCTGTTTTTT. The chain carries TRBV2 and TRBJ2-2; possible D gene TRBD2, 6 bases. V lost 4 bases, J lost 1 base, and 13 bases lay in between. The CDR3 runs to 16 residues. Germline CDR1 and CDR2: SNHLY and FYNNEI.

The genes are TRBV5-1 and TRBJ2-5, with D possibly TRBD2 on 7 matching bases. Germline CDR1 and CDR2: SGHRS and YFSETQ. This CDR3 is built from 16 residues. With 0 bases removed from V and 5 bases from J, the gap between germline ends came to 17 bases. CDR3 residues: CASSLGSGGAKETQYF. CDR3 coding DNA: TGCGCCAGCAGCTTGGGTTCGGGGGGCGCAAAGGAGACCCAGTACTTC. The whole variable domain, remainder taken from reference TRBV5-1 and TRBJ2-5, is KAGVTQTPRYLIKTRGQQVTLSCSPISGHRSVSWYQQTPGQGLQFLFEYFSETQRNKGNFPGRFSGRQFSNSRSEMNVSTLELGDSALYLCASSLGSGGAKETQYFGPGTRLLVL.

This clone is medium-sized by share. The J gene is TRBJ1-1, the V gene TRBV6-1, with D perhaps matching TRBD1 (6 bases). This CDR3 region has 14 residues. Trimming removed 4 bases at V and 2 bases at J, with 11 bases between. CDR1 is MNHNS and CDR2 is SASEGT in the germline V gene. This chain's CDR3 is CASSVGTINTEAFF. CDR3 coding DNA: TGTGCCAGCAGTGTAGGGACAATTAACACTGAAGCTTTCTTT.

The rearrangement uses TRBV7-2 and TRBJ2-7; 7 bases map to TRBD1. Germline lookup yields CDR1 SGHTA and CDR2 FQGNSA. CDR3 length: 15 residues. The junction had 6 bases not matched to a gene; V was cut back by 1 base and J by 3 bases. This CDR3 reads CASSLGQGGGYEQYF. CDR3 in DNA: TGTGCCAGCAGCTTAGGACAGGGTGGCGGCTACGAGCAGTACTTC.

The V gene is TRBV7-8, the J gene TRBJ2-5; the match to TRBD1 covers 7 bases. The J call could be wrong; TRBJ2-7 is a better fit for the DNA end. Germline assignment: CDR1 SGHVS and CDR2 FQNEAQ. The CDR3 runs to 16 residues. CDR3 sequence reads: CASSLGRGREPYEQYF. In DNA form, the CDR3 reads TGTGCCAGCAGCTTAGGAAGGGGGCGCGAACCCTACGAGCAGTACTTC.

The V and J genes are TRBV5-8 and TRBJ1-1; D remains ambiguous. The CDR3 has 13 amino acids. Germline values: CDR1 SGHTS, CDR2 YDEGEE. V dropped 1 base and J dropped 5 bases, with 9 bases sitting between them. The CDR3 region has the DNA TGTGCCAGCAGCTTGTTCAAGAGTACTGAAGCTTTCTTT. It yields the protein CASSLFKSTEAFF.